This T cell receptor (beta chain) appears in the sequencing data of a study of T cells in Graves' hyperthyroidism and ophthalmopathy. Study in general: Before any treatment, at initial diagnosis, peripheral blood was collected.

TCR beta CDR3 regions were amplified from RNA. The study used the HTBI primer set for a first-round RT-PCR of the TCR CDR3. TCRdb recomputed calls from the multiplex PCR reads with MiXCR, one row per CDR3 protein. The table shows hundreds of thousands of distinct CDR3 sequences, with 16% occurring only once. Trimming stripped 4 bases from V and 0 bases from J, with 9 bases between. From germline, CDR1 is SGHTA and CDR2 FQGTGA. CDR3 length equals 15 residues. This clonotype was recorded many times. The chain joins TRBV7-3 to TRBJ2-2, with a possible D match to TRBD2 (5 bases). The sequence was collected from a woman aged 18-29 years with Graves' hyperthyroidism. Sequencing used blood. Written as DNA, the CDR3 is TGTGCCAGCAGCTCCTCCGGGACGAACACCGGGGAGCTGTTTTTT. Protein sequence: CASSSSGTNTGELFF. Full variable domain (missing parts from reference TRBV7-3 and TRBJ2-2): GAGVSQTPSNKVTEKGKYVELRCDPISGHTALYWYRQSLGQGPEFLIYFQGTGAADDSGLPNDRFFAVRPEGSVSTLKIQRTERGDSAVYLCASSSSGTNTGELFFGEGSRLTVL.